This T cell receptor beta chain was captured by sequencing in a study of T cell changes during pregnancy in multiple sclerosis. The CDR3 spans 16 residues. Looked up from germline, CDR1 is SGDLS and CDR2 is YYNGEE. With 1 base clipped from V and 7 bases from J, the junction kept 6 bases outside the gene matches. Clones were read by immunoSEQ multiplex PCR, and TCRdb kept only the in-frame ones, dropping some. This repertoire shows over 35,000 clones, roughly 92% found once; its top ten account for 1.3%. The V call is TRBV9, the J call TRBJ2-1, with 12 bases aligning to TRBD2. Sequencing was carried out using peripheral blood. The TCR sequence derives from a female donor with multiple sclerosis, enrolled in a pregnancy study. As DNA, the CDR3 is TGTGCCAGCAGCGTAATGGGACTAGCGGGCAAAAATGAGCAGTTCTTC. It is translated as CASSVMGLAGKNEQFF.